This record looks at one TCR beta chain sequence and its context. The antigen is not known. The treatment here: oral pan-JAK inhibitor, 5-10 mg twice daily. V was pared by 4 bases and J by 11 bases, with 5 bases of the junction left unmatched. Per germline, CDR1 SGDLS and CDR2 YYNGEE. The CDR3 is made up of 13 amino acids. This sample was taken from a study of CD8+ T cells in alopecia areata. Following RNA extraction, reverse transcription yielded cDNA that acted as the sequencing template. Here immunoSEQ multiplex PCR was the method, and the copy in TCRdb shows in-frame clones only, minus some. In the table there are over 150,000 clones, 53% of which are singletons. General study findings and limits: Sharing of TCR sequences between patients (possibly for HLA-related reasons) was less clear than in mice. Normal scalp showed lower clonality than lesional scalp, especially alopecia totalis/universalis.

The sequence derives from a human donor with alopecia areata. The chain uses TRBV9 and TRBJ2-5; 13 bases agree with TRBD2. The sequencing here drew on CD8+ T cells sorted from blood, taken at week 24, from a patient treated with tofacitinib. CDR3 sequence reads: CASSIGLAGVQYF. The CDR3 DNA sequence: TGTGCCAGCAGCATAGGACTAGCGGGGGTTCAGTACTTC.